Reported below is one TCR beta chain. Its antigen is as yet unknown. Trimming cost V 4 bases and J 2 bases; bases outside gene matches: 9. Looked up from germline, CDR1 is SGHNT and CDR2 is YYREEE (reference sequence). This CDR3 is built from 16 residues. This sample was taken from a study of graft-versus-host responses after intestinal transplantation. Turning to the study itself: Recipients got multivisceral, liver-intestinal, or isolated intestinal transplants. Each recipient received anti-thymocyte globulin induction, then tacrolimus and steroids for about three years. Overall study findings and caveats: Some patients had graft-donor T cell macrochimerism, and their allografts showed high graft-versus-host to host-versus-graft clonal ratios. GvH clones occurred in recipient marrow; some first appeared in ileum or blood.

Only in-frame clones appear in the TCRdb table, and some are missing; sequencing was by immunoSEQ multiplex PCR. The sample yields about 90,000 clones, about 87% seen once. V is TRBV5-4 and J is TRBJ2-5; TRBD1 matches at 9 bases. This TCR was sampled from a human donor who was the organ donor for an intestinal transplant. Material: unstimulated CD4+ T cells sorted from spleen or lymph node cells, obtained before transplant. The CDR3: CASSLGTGRRQETQYF. In nucleotides, the CDR3 is TGTGCCAGCAGCCTGGGGACAGGGCGGCGGCAAGAGACCCAGTACTTC.